One sample yielded the 26 T cell receptor beta chains listed below, sequenced in a study of blood T cell repertoires in COVID-19. Produced via immunoSEQ multiplex PCR; TCRdb's table is partial and in-frame only. This repertoire shows about 360,000 clones, about 83% found once; its top ten account for around 3%. The sequencing sample was made of peripheral blood. These receptors came from a man aged 25 to 40 with active or convalescent COVID-19.

The count of this clone is one. The rearrangement joins TRBV5-1 to TRBJ1-1, with TRBD1 matching 10 bases. Trimming at V came to 4 bases and at J to 6 bases, leaving 9 bases not matched to a gene. CDR1 is SGHRS, CDR2 YFSETQ, per germline. The CDR3 runs to 15 residues. In DNA, the CDR3 is TGCGCCAGCAGCCATCAGGGGACAGGGGACCCTGAAGCTTTCTTT. Amino acid sequence: CASSHQGTGDPEAFF.

The J gene is TRBJ1-5, the V gene TRBV7-8; TRBD1 might be the D (6 bases). Germline CDR1 SGHVS, CDR2 FQNEAQ. Trimming removed 1 base at V and 1 base at J, with 17 bases between. This CDR3 is 18 amino acids long. CDR3 in amino acids: CASSLDRVSPESNQPQHF. CDR3 nucleotides: TGTGCCAGCAGCTTAGACAGGGTGTCACCGGAGAGCAATCAGCCCCAGCATTTT.

This clone has a single count. This sequence joins TRBV3-1 (or the pseudogene TRBV3-2) and TRBJ1-3, with no clear D. V lost 0 bases and J 2 bases, leaving 8 bases between the germline ends. CDR3 length: 15 amino acids. The germline gives CDR1 LGHDT, CDR2 YNNKEL (reference sequence). CDR3 in amino acids: CASSQETVTGNTIYF. The DNA for the CDR3 is TGTGCCAGCAGCCAAGAAACGGTAACTGGAAACACCATATATTTT.

CDR3 sequence: CASRQAGVGPLHF. The CDR3 nucleotides read TGTGCCAGCCGACAGGCAGGCGTAGGACCCCTCCACTTT. The J gene is TRBJ1-6, the V gene TRBV19, with D perhaps matching TRBD1 (6 bases). Trimming took off 9 bases at V and 12 bases at J, with 18 bases between the two ends. CDR1 is LNHDA, CDR2 SQIVND, per germline (reference sequence). There are 13 residues in the CDR3. Full variable domain (rest looked up from reference TRBV19 and TRBJ1-6): DGGITQSPKYLFRKEGQNVTLSCEQNLNHDAMYWYRQDPGQGLRLIYYSQIVNDFQKGDIAEGYSVSREKKESFPLTVTSAQKNPTAFYLCASRQAGVGPLHFGNGTRLTVT.

The rearrangement uses TRBV9 and TRBJ2-2; 8 nucleotides line up with TRBD2. V shed 3 bases, J shed 6 bases, and the junction held 7 bases outside the gene matches. CDR3 size: 15 residues. Per the germline V gene, CDR1 is SGDLS and CDR2 is YYNGEE. CDR3 DNA sequence: TGTGCCAGCAGCGCGGGGGGGGTTAGCCCCGGGGAGCTGTTTTTT. This codes for CASSAGGVSPGELFF.

CDR3 DNA: TGTGCCAGCAGGGGGCTAGGACCTCGAAGGACCGAGCAGTACTTC. Amino acid sequence: CASRGLGPRRTEQYF. J is TRBJ2-7 and V is TRBV6-5; maybe TRBD1 (5 bases). V lost 6 bases to trimming and J lost 6 bases, with 21 bases between them. In germline, CDR1 is MNHEY, CDR2 SVGAGI. The CDR3 has 15 amino acids.

This sequence joins TRBV11-2 and TRBJ1-2; D not certain. Trimming left V 3 bases short and J 8 bases short, with 13 bases between. CDR1 and CDR2 (germline): SGHAT, FQNNGV. The CDR3 runs 13 residues. CDR3 DNA sequence: TGTGCCAGCAGCTTGGTTGGGCGTTCGGGCTACACCTTC. It encodes CASSLVGRSGYTF.

The chain is built from TRBV11-3 and TRBJ2-3, with D perhaps matching TRBD1 (5 bases). This CDR3 contains 15 residues. Trimming cost V 5 bases and J 0 bases, with 12 bases left between them. Germline-derived CDR1 and CDR2 are SGHNT and YENEEA. CDR3 sequence (DNA): TGTGCCAGCAGCCCCCGACAGAAAAGCACAGATACGCAGTATTTT. It codes for CASSPRQKSTDTQYF. The full variable domain, completed using reference TRBV11-3 and TRBJ2-3, is EAGVVQSPRYKIIEKKQPVAFWCNPISGHNTLYWYLQNLGQGPELLIRYENEEAVDDSQLPKDRFSAERLKGVDSTLKIQPAELGDSAVYLCASSPRQKSTDTQYFGPGTRLTVL.

The V gene is TRBV6-5, the J gene TRBJ1-1; TRBD1 aligns across 8 bases. The trim removed 5 bases at V and 6 bases at J, leaving 8 bases unmatched. CDR3 length: 14 residues. Germline V gives CDR1 MNHEY, CDR2 SVGAGI. The CDR3 DNA reads as TGTGCCAGCAGTCCCCCAGGGGGCGCCGCTGAAGCTTTCTTT. It encodes CASSPPGGAAEAFF.

This clone was seen a single time. The rearrangement links TRBV7-8 to TRBJ2-7; D gene ambiguous. This CDR3 is 13 amino acids long. V lost 1 base, J lost 4 bases, and 8 bases lay in between. In germline, CDR1 is SGHVS, CDR2 FQNEAQ. The CDR3 spells CASSLGPEYEQYF. The CDR3 bases are TGTGCCAGCAGCTTAGGGCCCGAATACGAGCAGTACTTC.

The rearrangement links TRBV7-3 to TRBJ1-2; D may be TRBD1 (6 bases). CDR3 size: 12 residues. The germline gives CDR1 SGHTA, CDR2 FQGTGA. V was trimmed by 4 bases and J by 6 bases, leaving 9 bases between them. The CDR3, as DNA: TGTGCCAGCAGCTCACCAGGGGATGGCTACACCTTC. Its protein product is CASSSPGDGYTF.

This clone was recorded once. This specimen includes other DNA sequences encoding the same CDR3. Here the CDR3 reads CASGLEGARTEAFF. The CDR3, as DNA: TGTGCTAGTGGTTTGGAGGGGGCTAGAACTGAAGCTTTCTTT. This rearrangement joins TRBV12-5 to TRBJ1-1; 7 bases agree with TRBD1. Germline V gene lookup returns CDR1 LGHNT and CDR2 FRNRAP. This CDR3 spans 14 amino acids. V lost 1 base, J lost 5 bases, and 4 bases stayed unmatched.

The chain uses TRBV7-9 and TRBJ1-1, with D possibly matching TRBD1 (6 bases). The CDR3 covers 14 residues. V gave up 5 bases and J gave up 1 base, with 11 bases separating them. Per germline, CDR1 SEHNR and CDR2 FQNEAQ (reference sequence). The DNA of the CDR3 is TGTGCCAGCAGCATCCGGGACAAGAACACTGAAGCTTTCTTT. Protein product: CASSIRDKNTEAFF.

The genes are TRBV4-1 and TRBJ1-2; 8 bases fit TRBD1. Trimming removed 0 bases from V and 8 bases from J; junction bases left unmatched: 2. Germline V gene data show CDR1 as MGHRA and CDR2 as YSYEKL. The CDR3 length is 13 residues. This CDR3 reads CASSQEGTGGYTF. DNA for the CDR3: TGCGCCAGCAGCCAAGAAGGGACAGGCGGCTACACCTTC.

In its sample, this clone was seen a few times. The chain is built from TRBV10-3 and TRBJ1-1; 7 bases fit TRBD1. The CDR3 length is 15 residues. The trim removed 6 bases at V and 5 bases at J, leaving 12 bases unmatched. Germline loops: CDR1 ENHRY, CDR2 SYGVKD. The CDR3 region has the DNA TGTGCCATCAGGGGGACCACAGGGGAAACGACTGAAGCTTTCTTT. It is translated as CAIRGTTGETTEAFF.

This clone has more than one count but fewer than ten. The rearrangement uses TRBV19 and TRBJ1-5; TRBD1 might be the D (6 bases). The CDR3 length is 15 residues. V lost 7 bases and J lost 3, with 16 bases in between. The V gene's germline CDR1 is LNHDA and CDR2 SQIVND (reference sequence). DNA of the CDR3: TGTGCCAGTATCCCCCCGGGACACTACAATCAGCCCCAGCATTTT. Translation gives CASIPPGHYNQPQHF.

The chain recombines TRBV7-8 with TRBJ2-7; TRBD2 matches 7 bases. This CDR3 comprises 14 residues. The V segment lost 2 bases and the J segment 2 bases; nucleotides outside the gene matches: 3. Germline V gene sequence: CDR1 SGHVS, CDR2 FQNEAQ. The CDR3 coding sequence is TGTGCCAGCAGCTTATGGGAGGGCCCCTACGAGCAGTACTTC. Its protein product is CASSLWEGPYEQYF.

The sample holds one count of this clone. This chain connects TRBV7-2 to TRBJ2-7; 9 bases map to TRBD2. The germline gives CDR1 SGHTA, CDR2 FQGNSA. CDR3 length: 13 residues. Trimming cost V 7 bases and J 6 bases; bases outside gene matches: 7. The DNA of the CDR3 is TGTGCCAGCACCTCTAGCGGGGCGGCCGAGCAGTACTTC. Translated, it gives CASTSSGAAEQYF.

The chain recombines TRBV11-2 with TRBJ2-1; TRBD2 matches 11 bases. This CDR3 comprises 15 residues. Germline CDR1 is SGHAT and CDR2 is FQNNGV. The ends lost 5 bases at V and 5 bases at J; junction bases unmatched: 5. CDR3 in DNA: TGTGCCAGCAGCCTAGGACTAGCGGGCAACAATGAGCAGTTCTTC. It translates to CASSLGLAGNNEQFF.

This rearrangement joins TRBV6-4 to TRBJ1-5; 7 bases agree with TRBD1. V gave up 6 bases and J gave up 5 bases; unmatched junction bases: 4. The CDR3 has 13 amino acids. In germline, CDR1 is MRHNA, CDR2 SNTAGT. In nucleotides, the CDR3 is TGTGCCAGCAGCCGGGACAGTGATCAGCCCCAGCATTTT. Protein product: CASSRDSDQPQHF.

This clone occurred a few times. V usage is TRBV5-4 and J usage is TRBJ2-2, with 8 bases that match TRBD2. CDR1 is SGHNT, CDR2 YYREEE, per germline (reference sequence). J was trimmed by 6 bases and V by 0 bases; bases with no gene match: 7. The CDR3 is 16 residues long. The CDR3 here is CASSLAGGPPPGELFF. The CDR3 nucleotides read TGTGCCAGCAGCTTGGCGGGAGGGCCCCCACCCGGGGAGCTGTTTTTT.

This CDR3 is CASSLTSGGPSGANVLTF. CDR3 DNA sequence: TGTGCCAGCAGCTTAACTAGCGGGGGACCTTCTGGGGCCAACGTCCTGACTTTC. J is TRBJ2-6 and V is TRBV7-8; TRBD2 agrees at 11 bases. J lost 1 base, V lost 2 bases, and 4 bases had no gene match. Germline loops: CDR1 SGHVS, CDR2 FQNEAQ. The length of the CDR3 is 18 residues.

V and J are TRBV28 and TRBJ2-7; the D gene is possibly TRBD1 (5 bases). The CDR3 contains 15 residues. V was trimmed by 3 bases and J by 0 bases, leaving 12 bases between them. CDR1 is MDHEN, CDR2 SYDVKM, per germline. CDR3 sequence (DNA): TGTGCCAGCAGTTTGGGGCAGGGTAGCTCCTACGAGCAGTACTTC. This codes for CASSLGQGSSYEQYF.

V is TRBV10-3 and J is TRBJ2-1, with D unclear. This CDR3 comprises 13 residues. Germline CDR1 is ENHRY and CDR2 is SYGVKD. Trimming took 0 bases from V and 13 from J, leaving 13 bases between them. The DNA of the CDR3 is TGTGCCATCAGTGAGTCGACTCTGGCGAATCAGTTCTTC. Translating it yields CAISESTLANQFF.

The chain recombines TRBV7-3 with TRBJ2-2; TRBD1 matches at 7 bases. Per the germline V gene, CDR1 is SGHTA and CDR2 is FQGTGA. CDR3 length equals 15 residues. The trim removed 3 bases at V and 2 bases at J, leaving 3 bases unmatched. CDR3 nucleotides: TGTGCCAGCAGCTTGGGACAGACTAACACCGGGGAGCTGTTTTTT. Its protein is CASSLGQTNTGELFF.

The CDR3: CASSLGSGSLETQYF. The CDR3 region has the DNA TGTGCCAGCAGCTTAGGTAGCGGGAGTTTAGAGACCCAGTACTTC. The V and J genes are TRBV7-3 and TRBJ2-5; 9 bases match TRBD2. The junction had 5 bases not matched to a gene; V was cut back by 2 bases and J by 4 bases. The CDR3 loop spans 15 amino acids. Per germline, CDR1 SGHTA and CDR2 FQGTGA.